Listed below are T cell receptor beta chains from one sample, sequenced in a study of blood T cell repertoires in COVID-19. The assay was immunoSEQ multiplex PCR, and TCRdb's table has in-frame clones only and misses some. The top ten hold more than 0.9% of the sample, which has roughly 300,000 clones, more than 85% seen once. The sequencing input was PBMCs or T cells enriched from blood (not recorded which). The receptors derive from a woman aged 25 to 45 who had recovered from COVID-19. Both conserved end residues are part of each CDR3. Fields, in order: V gene, CDR3 protein.

v_call: TRBV11-3
cdr3_aa: CASSPSSDRGHEQFF

v_call: TRBV7-8
cdr3_aa: CASSLFARDQETQYF

v_call: TRBV19
cdr3_aa: CASSRNRGPNTEAFF

v_call: TRBV5-1
cdr3_aa: CASSLGLAGGQRDTQYF

v_call: TRBV5-1
cdr3_aa: CASSLETGIGGYTF

v_call: TRBV14
cdr3_aa: CASSQIAGTYNSPLHF

v_call: TRBV4-1
cdr3_aa: CASSQVYLGGYGYTF

v_call: TRBV5-1
cdr3_aa: CASSLVRSSGANVLTF

v_call: TRBV6-5
cdr3_aa: CASSYGGARSEKLFF

v_call: TRBV2
cdr3_aa: CASWGGQGGNQPQHF

v_call: TRBV5-4
cdr3_aa: CASSSTRGQLSSYEQYF

v_call: TRBV19
cdr3_aa: CASSMAEYYGYTF

v_call: TRBV12-3/TRBV12-4
cdr3_aa: CASSQGGAEQFF

v_call: TRBV5-4
cdr3_aa: CASSSLGLAGGNEQFF

v_call: TRBV6-1
cdr3_aa: CASSESGRVDQPQHF

v_call: TRBV7-2
cdr3_aa: CASSRGASGANVLTF

v_call: TRBV5-1
cdr3_aa: CASSRTGNQPQHF

v_call: TRBV5-5
cdr3_aa: CASSFRGINYGYTF